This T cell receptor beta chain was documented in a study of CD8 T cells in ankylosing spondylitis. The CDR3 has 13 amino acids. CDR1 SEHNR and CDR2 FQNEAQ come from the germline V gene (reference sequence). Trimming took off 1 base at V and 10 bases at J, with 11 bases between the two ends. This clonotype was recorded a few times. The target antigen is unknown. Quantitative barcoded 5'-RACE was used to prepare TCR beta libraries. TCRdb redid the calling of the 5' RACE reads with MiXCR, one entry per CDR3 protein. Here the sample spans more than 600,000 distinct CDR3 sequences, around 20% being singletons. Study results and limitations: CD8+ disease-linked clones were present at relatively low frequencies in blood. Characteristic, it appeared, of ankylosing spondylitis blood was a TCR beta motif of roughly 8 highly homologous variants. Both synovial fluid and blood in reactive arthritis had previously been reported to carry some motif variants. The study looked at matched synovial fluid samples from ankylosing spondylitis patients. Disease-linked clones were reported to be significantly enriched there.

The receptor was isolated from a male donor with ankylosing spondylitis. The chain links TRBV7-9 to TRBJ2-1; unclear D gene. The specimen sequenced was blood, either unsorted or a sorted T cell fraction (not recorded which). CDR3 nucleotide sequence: TGTGCCAGCAGCTTAGTCACCGTAGGCGAGCAGTTCTTC. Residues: CASSLVTVGEQFF.